These T cell receptor beta chains were read from a single sample in a study of OX40 agonist ivuxolimab in advanced cancers. Clones were read by immunoSEQ multiplex PCR, and TCRdb kept only the in-frame ones, dropping some. The profile covers 60,000 to 75,000 clones, with approximately 80% appearing a single time and 1% to 1.5% taken by the ten largest. Sample: CD4+ or CD8+ T cells sorted from blood, taken in a trial of the OX40 agonist ivuxolimab. The origin of the receptors is an adult with an advanced solid tumor such as melanoma, head and neck, liver or kidney cancer. CDR3s include the opening cysteine and the closing phenylalanine or tryptophan. D genes are given only for firm matches. For some rows the clone size is stated as once, few or many, or as a class when expanded; others skip it.

V: TRBV18; D: NA; size: once; J: TRBJ2-7; DNA: TGTGCCAGCTCACCGGGACACACTTTCTCCTACGAGCAGTACTTC; CDR3: CASSPGHTFSYEQYF
V: TRBV5-5; D: NA; size: NA; J: TRBJ2-3; DNA: TGTGCCAGCGCAAGCTTGGGTAGCACAGATACGCAGTATTTT; CDR3: CASASLGSTDTQYF
V: TRBV18; D: TRBD1; size: few; J: TRBJ1-5; DNA: TGTGCCAGCGCACAGGGGAATAGCAATCAGCCCCAGCATTTT; CDR3: CASAQGNSNQPQHF
V: TRBV18; D: TRBD1; size: NA; J: TRBJ2-4; DNA: TGTGCCAGCTCACCACCGGCCCCCGGGACAGGGAGTTTTTTGCCCAAAAACATTCAGTACTTC; CDR3: CASSPPAPGTGSFLPKNIQYF
V: TRBV7-9; D: TRBD2; size: once; J: TRBJ2-7; DNA: TGTGCCAGCAGCTTAGAGACAGCGGGGGAGTACTTC; CDR3: CASSLETAGEYF
V: TRBV7-9; D: NA; size: NA; J: TRBJ1-2; DNA: TGTGCCAGCAGCTTAGGTGCAGGGGACAACTATGGCTACACCTTC; CDR3: CASSLGAGDNYGYTF
V: TRBV30; D: NA; size: NA; J: TRBJ1-6; DNA: TGTGCCTGGACTCGCACTAGACGGGGAAGCTCCTATAATTCACCCCTCCACTTT; CDR3: CAWTRTRRGSSYNSPLHF
V: TRBV7-6; D: NA; size: NA; J: TRBJ2-1; DNA: TGTGCCAGCTCGCGGGTGGGGGAACACAATGAGCAGTTCTTC; CDR3: CASSRVGEHNEQFF
V: TRBV19; D: TRBD2; size: NA; J: TRBJ2-1; DNA: TGTGCCAGTAGTCCCCCCGGGACTACACAGTTCTTC; CDR3: CASSPPGTTQFF
V: TRBV7-2; D: NA; size: few; J: TRBJ2-3; DNA: TGTGCCAGCAGCCGGACTTCTAGCACAGATACGCAGTATTTT; CDR3: CASSRTSSTDTQYF
V: TRBV11-3; D: NA; size: NA; J: TRBJ2-2; DNA: TGTGCCAGCAGCTCATTTAACACCGGGGAGCTGTTTTTT; CDR3: CASSSFNTGELFF
V: TRBV29-1; D: TRBD1; size: NA; J: TRBJ1-2; DNA: TGCAGCGTTGAATTGAGGGGGCCCAACTATGGCTACACCTTC; CDR3: CSVELRGPNYGYTF
V: TRBV7-9; D: NA; size: NA; J: TRBJ1-1; DNA: TGTGCCAGCAGGGCGGGCACTGAAGCTTTCTTT; CDR3: CASRAGTEAFF
V: TRBV6-5; D: NA; size: NA; J: TRBJ1-6; DNA: TGTGCCAGCACCCGAGGGAGGAGTTCACCCCTCCACTTT; CDR3: CASTRGRSSPLHF
V: TRBV18; D: NA; size: NA; J: TRBJ1-2; DNA: TGTGCCAGCTCATCAGGACAGAAACTTATATATGGCTACACCTTC; CDR3: CASSSGQKLIYGYTF
V: TRBV12-5; D: TRBD1; size: NA; J: TRBJ1-5; DNA: TGTGCTAGTGGTTTGGTAGTAACAGGGGCTCTCAATCAGCCCCAGCATTTT; CDR3: CASGLVVTGALNQPQHF